Sequencing of this T cell receptor beta chain was carried out in a study of T cell clones after liver transplantation. As for the study in general: Liver transplant recipients had immunosuppression withdrawal attempted within 2 years. Apart from three HCV-positive recipients, transplants were for non-autoimmune, non-viral reasons. A pre-transplant mixed lymphocyte reaction with TCRbeta sequencing defined graft-donor-reactive clones followed in post-transplant blood.

The CDR3 length is 14 residues. CDR1 and CDR2 from the germline V gene are LNHDA and SQIVND (reference sequence). Trimming removed 3 bases at V and 7 bases at J, with 15 bases between. Data came from immunoSEQ multiplex PCR; TCRdb stores just in-frame clones and leaves some out. Of around 18,000 clones listed, roughly nine tenths are singletons. Turning to this clone: Its target is not known.

Study-level points and caveats: In a couple of subjects, few donor cells limited the measurable donor-reactive repertoire.

The TCR comes from a human patient who received a liver transplant. Some T cells may have originated in the graft donor. Material: CD8+ T cells from blood, obtained 46 months after liver transplant. This chain joins TRBV19 and TRBJ1-2; D is uncertain. The CDR3 reads CASSISGLLGGYTF. The DNA for the CDR3 is TGTGCCAGTAGTATCTCGGGCCTCCTCGGTGGCTACACCTTC.